A selection of T cell receptor beta chains follows, all from one sample in a study of T cell responses to AZD1222 COVID-19 vaccine. The data were produced by immunoSEQ multiplex PCR, yet TCRdb's version contains in-frame clones alone and is incomplete. This table holds 150,000 or so clones, 91% found once. The sample consisted of peripheral blood, taken 28 days after the second AZD1222 dose. These receptors all come from an adult who received the AZD1222 COVID-19 vaccine. CDR3s include the opening cysteine and the closing phenylalanine or tryptophan. D genes are given only for firm matches. Clone size is not always given. Where it is, it says once, few, many or a class for expanded clones.

v_call,j_call,clone_size,d_call,cdr3_aa,cdr3_nt
TRBV19,TRBJ1-2,.,TRBD1,CASSIEGAGGYTF,TGTGCCAGTAGTATTGAGGGGGCTGGCGGCTACACCTTC
TRBV28,TRBJ1-1,.,.,CASSRNALPTEAFF,TGTGCCAGCAGCCGAAACGCCCTACCCACTGAAGCTTTCTTT
TRBV2,TRBJ1-5,.,TRBD1,CASVDRTNQPQHF,TGTGCCAGCGTGGACAGGACCAATCAGCCCCAGCATTTT
TRBV20-1,TRBJ2-4,.,.,CSARALGQQYF,TGCAGTGCTAGAGCATTGGGACAACAGTACTTC
TRBV4-3,TRBJ2-3,.,TRBD2,CASSQETSGALTDTQYF,TGCGCCAGCAGCCAGGAGACTAGCGGGGCCCTCACAGATACGCAGTATTTT
TRBV19,TRBJ1-4,.,TRBD1,CASSTTGTGVEKLFF,TGTGCCAGTAGTACAACCGGGACAGGCGTCGAAAAACTGTTTTTT
TRBV18,TRBJ2-4,.,.,CASSHDGRGQGPRNIQYF,TGTGCCAGCTCACACGACGGCAGGGGACAAGGCCCACGGAACATTCAGTACTTC
TRBV5-1,TRBJ1-1,.,.,CASSLDTRKTEAFF,TGCGCCAGCAGCTTGGATACACGAAAAACTGAAGCTTTCTTT
TRBV9,TRBJ2-3,.,TRBD2,CASSVVAGGPPDTQYF,TGTGCCAGCAGCGTAGTAGCGGGGGGGCCCCCAGATACGCAGTATTTT
TRBV6-5,TRBJ1-2,.,.,CASSRWKEGYTF,TGTGCCAGCAGCCGGTGGAAGGAGGGCTACACCTTC
TRBV2,TRBJ2-5,.,TRBD1,CASSWDREETQYF,TGTGCCAGCAGTTGGGACAGGGAGGAGACCCAGTACTTC
TRBV28,TRBJ2-2,.,TRBD2,CASSLGGSDGELFF,TGTGCCAGCAGTTTGGGCGGGAGTGACGGGGAGCTGTTTTTT
TRBV28,TRBJ1-2,.,.,CASSPSTENNYGYTF,TGTGCCAGCAGTCCTTCGACAGAGAATAACTATGGCTACACCTTC
TRBV14,TRBJ1-6,.,.,CASSPFYNSPLHF,TGTGCCAGCAGCCCCTTTTATAATTCACCCCTCCACTTT
TRBV28,TRBJ1-6,.,TRBD1,CASSQGQGNSPLHF,TGTGCCAGCAGTCAAGGACAGGGGAATTCACCCCTCCACTTT
TRBV5-1,TRBJ1-1,.,TRBD1,CASSRRLDRGHTEAFF,TGCGCCAGCAGCCGAAGATTGGACAGGGGGCATACTGAAGCTTTCTTT
TRBV29-1,TRBJ1-1,.,.,CSVEYQRPNTEAFF,TGCAGCGTTGAGTATCAGAGACCGAACACTGAAGCTTTCTTT
TRBV11-2,TRBJ1-1,.,.,CASSLGPSTALNTEAFF,TGTGCCAGCAGCTTAGGCCCCTCGACAGCCTTGAACACTGAAGCTTTCTTT
TRBV18,TRBJ1-2,.,TRBD1,CASSPLQGRGYGYTF,TGTGCCAGCTCACCACTACAGGGGAGAGGCTATGGCTACACCTTC
TRBV5-8,TRBJ1-5,.,.,CASSLSRYNQPQHF,TGTGCCAGCAGCTTGTCCAGGTACAATCAGCCCCAGCATTTT
TRBV28,TRBJ2-5,.,TRBD2,CASSRLDRGLAGGSTETQYF,TGTGCCAGCAGTCGGCTAGACAGGGGACTAGCGGGAGGGTCGACGGAGACCCAGTACTTC
TRBV27,TRBJ1-2,medium-sized,TRBD1,CASRRNTGERYTF,TGTGCCAGCAGGCGAAATACAGGGGAACGCTACACCTTC
TRBV28,TRBJ1-1,.,TRBD1,CASSSTGGNTEAFF,TGTGCCAGCAGTTCAACAGGGGGGAACACTGAAGCTTTCTTT
TRBV15,TRBJ1-4,once,.,CATSRDVAATNEKLFF,TGTGCCACCAGCAGAGATGTGGCCGCGACTAATGAAAAACTGTTTTTT
TRBV5-1,TRBJ2-5,.,.,CASSLGGSEETQYF,TGCGCCAGCAGCTTGGGTGGGAGTGAAGAGACCCAGTACTTC
TRBV5-4,TRBJ2-2,.,TRBD1,CASSRQGIGSLGELFF,TGTGCCAGCAGCCGACAGGGGATCGGGTCACTTGGGGAGCTGTTTTTT
TRBV12-5,TRBJ2-5,.,TRBD1,CASAHRGRAYQETQYF,TGTGCTAGTGCCCACAGGGGGCGCGCGTACCAAGAGACCCAGTACTTC
TRBV29-1,TRBJ2-4,.,TRBD1,CSVDGQGKDLVF,TGCAGCGTTGACGGACAGGGAAAGGACTTGGTCTTC
TRBV10-1,TRBJ1-6,.,.,CASSGQQYNSPLHF,TGCGCCAGCAGTGGACAGCAGTATAATTCACCCCTCCACTTT
TRBV5-1,TRBJ2-7,.,.,CASSSTIDQTYEQYF,TGCGCCAGCAGCTCTACGATAGACCAAACCTACGAGCAGTACTTC
TRBV28,TRBJ1-2,.,TRBD1,CASSLYGTGTNYGYTF,TGTGCCAGCAGTTTATACGGGACAGGTACTAACTATGGCTACACCTTC
TRBV7-9,TRBJ2-7,.,.,CASDGPLSYEQYF,TGTGCCAGTGATGGTCCCCTCTCCTACGAGCAGTACTTC
TRBV7-2,TRBJ1-4,once,.,CASSITATNEKLFF,TGTGCCAGCAGCATAACTGCAACTAATGAAAAACTGTTTTTT
TRBV10-3,TRBJ1-2,.,.,CAITTQGTGGYTF,TGTGCCATCACCACACAGGGAACCGGTGGCTACACCTTC
TRBV7-3,TRBJ2-7,.,.,CASSLGQQYEQYF,TGTGCCAGCAGCTTAGGGCAGCAATACGAGCAGTACTTC
TRBV18,TRBJ2-1,.,.,CASSAPAQGPHNEQFF,TGTGCCAGCTCAGCACCAGCACAGGGTCCCCACAATGAGCAGTTCTTC
TRBV24-1,TRBJ2-1,.,TRBD2,CATSDPSGGFNEQFF,TGTGCCACCAGTGACCCTAGCGGGGGTTTCAATGAGCAGTTCTTC
TRBV27,TRBJ1-3,once,.,CASSLLGGPSGNTIYF,TGTGCCAGCAGTTTATTGGGAGGGCCCTCTGGAAACACCATATATTTT
TRBV7-3,TRBJ2-7,.,TRBD1,CASSLGGTGFYEQYF,TGTGCCAGCAGCTTAGGAGGGACAGGGTTCTACGAGCAGTACTTC
TRBV19,TRBJ2-3,.,.,CASSALGDTQYF,TGTGCCAGTAGTGCCCTCGGAGATACGCAGTATTTT
TRBV5-1,TRBJ2-5,.,TRBD1,CASSKRQGSPETQYF,TGCGCCAGCAGCAAAAGACAGGGTTCACCCGAGACCCAGTACTTC
TRBV27,TRBJ2-7,once,.,CASGAYEQYF,TGTGCCAGCGGGGCGTACGAGCAGTACTTC
TRBV6-2/TRBV6-3,TRBJ1-5,.,.,CASSDRSHQPQHF,TGTGCCAGCAGTGACAGATCTCATCAGCCCCAGCATTTT
TRBV29-1,TRBJ1-2,.,TRBD1,CSVDIRDSYYGYTF,TGCAGCGTCGATATCCGGGACAGTTACTATGGCTACACCTTC
TRBV28,TRBJ2-4,.,.,CASSSTAKNIQYF,TGTGCCAGCAGTTCGACGGCCAAAAACATTCAGTACTTC
TRBV7-8,TRBJ1-1,.,.,CASSLGHLNTEAFF,TGTGCCAGCAGCTTAGGACACCTGAACACTGAAGCTTTCTTT
TRBV28,TRBJ1-2,.,.,CASSVPGRAYGYTF,TGTGCCAGCAGTGTTCCGGGCAGGGCCTATGGCTACACCTTC
TRBV7-9,TRBJ1-5,.,.,CASSPGPGAQHF,TGTGCCAGCAGCCCAGGCCCAGGGGCCCAGCATTTT
TRBV6-6,TRBJ1-2,.,.,CASSPTGAYGYTF,TGTGCCAGCAGTCCGACGGGAGCTTATGGCTACACCTTC
TRBV5-4,TRBJ2-7,once,TRBD1,CASSLQGYGEQYF,TGTGCCAGCAGTCTACAGGGGTATGGCGAGCAGTACTTC
TRBV28,TRBJ2-7,.,.,CASSQDTYEQYF,TGTGCCAGCAGCCAAGACACCTACGAGCAGTACTTC
TRBV5-4,TRBJ2-2,.,.,CASSLATDGGELFF,TGTGCCAGCAGCTTGGCAACAGACGGCGGGGAGCTGTTTTTT